Below, 13 T cell receptor beta chains from the same sample are listed, as sequenced in a study of T-cell memory formation after mild COVID-19 (dated by TCRdb to the early 2020s). Libraries were built with 5' RACE. These reads were obtained on an Illumina NovaSeq 6000. Using fastp at Q25 and MiXCR, TCRdb reprocessed the public reads and kept productive beta chains. For every CDR3 protein sequence, its rows merge into one entry that carries the most common genes and DNA. This sample holds around 430,000 distinct CDR3 sequences; roughly 15% were observed only once. 20% to 25% of the sample belongs to the ten largest clones. Sequenced sample: PBMCs or a T cell subset sorted from them (not recorded which). These receptors were taken from a man aged 18-30 years who had mild COVID-19 (a few samples of this study predate the infection). The sample titles of this study are shuffled in the database, so cell type and time point are left out; the donor was told from shared clones.

The chain joins TRBV7-9 to TRBJ1-6; 9 bases line up with TRBD1. The CDR3 consists of 15 residues. Per the germline V gene, CDR1 is SEHNR and CDR2 is FQNEAQ (reference sequence). V shed 3 bases and J 8 bases; nucleotides not matched to a gene: 5. The CDR3 DNA follows: TGTGCCAGCAGCTTCGACAGGGGGTATGATTCACCCCTCCACTTT. Protein sequence: CASSFDRGYDSPLHF.

The table lists this clonotype with a few counts. The V call is TRBV3-1, the J call TRBJ1-1; no clear D. CDR1 is LGHDT, CDR2 YNNKEL, per germline (reference sequence). This CDR3 has 12 amino acids. The V and J ends lost 5 bases and 5 bases respectively, with 9 bases between them. The CDR3 protein is CASSVSRTEAFF. Here the CDR3 DNA reads TGTGCCAGCAGCGTCTCACGGACTGAAGCTTTCTTT.

J is TRBJ2-4 and V is TRBV15; D ambiguous. The V end was cut by 5 bases, the J end by 10 bases, with 18 bases between. The CDR3 spans 14 residues. Germline V gives CDR1 LNHNV, CDR2 YYDKDF (reference sequence). This CDR3 is CATSLTVPPGIQYF. The CDR3 region has the DNA TGTGCCACCAGCCTGACCGTCCCCCCTGGAATTCAGTACTTC. The complete variable domain, with remaining parts taken from reference TRBV15 and TRBJ2-4, reads DAMVIQNPRYQVTQFGKPVTLSCSQTLNHNVMYWYQQKSSQAPKLLFHYYDKDFNNEADTPDNFQSRRPNTSFCFLDIRSPGLGDTAMYLCATSLTVPPGIQYFGAGTRLSVL.

This clonotype was seen ten or more times. The rearrangement joins TRBV5-4 to TRBJ1-1, with TRBD1 as a possible D gene (6 bases). Between the trimmed V and J ends, which lost 4 bases and 9 bases, there was a span of 13 bases. Germline V gene lookup returns CDR1 SGHNT and CDR2 YYREEE (reference sequence). CDR3 length: 12 amino acids. The CDR3 loop is CASSPGQNKAFF. CDR3 sequence (DNA): TGTGCCAGCAGCCCTGGACAGAATAAAGCTTTCTTT.

This clonotype has just a few counts. The chain couples TRBV29-1 to TRBJ2-3; D is ambiguous. Germline loops: CDR1 SQVTM, CDR2 ANQGSEA. The V and J ends lost 2 bases and 0 bases respectively, with 12 bases between them. CDR3 length: 15 residues. The CDR3 sequence is CSVESVLSSTDTQYF. CDR3 coding DNA: TGCAGCGTTGAATCAGTACTTTCTAGCACAGATACGCAGTATTTT.

This clonotype was seen a handful of times. The chain is built from TRBV5-1 and TRBJ2-5; 7 bases match TRBD2. CDR1 and CDR2 from the germline V gene are SGHRS and YFSETQ. This CDR3 has 15 residues. The J segment lost 3 bases and the V segment lost 1 base, leaving 6 bases of the junction unmatched. As DNA, the CDR3 is TGCGCCAGCAGCTTGCTCCGGCTAGCGGAAGAGACCCAGTACTTC. It is translated as CASSLLRLAEETQYF.

The chain carries TRBV11-2 and TRBJ2-3, with 10 bases fitting TRBD1. Germline lookup yields CDR1 SGHAT and CDR2 FQNNGV. The junction had 7 bases not matched to a gene; V was cut back by 6 bases and J by 4 bases. The CDR3 runs to 15 residues. The CDR3 reads CASSFRTGGADTQYF. CDR3 DNA sequence: TGTGCCAGCAGTTTCCGGACAGGGGGAGCAGATACGCAGTATTTT.

The chain carries TRBV25-1 and TRBJ1-2, with D uncertain. Looked up from germline, CDR1 is MGHDK and CDR2 is SYGVNS. This CDR3 contains 14 residues. Trimming removed 3 bases at V and 6 bases at J, with 14 bases between. In DNA, the CDR3 is TGTGCCAGCAGTGACCCTGGAAGTGGCGATGGCTACACCTTC. It is translated as CASSDPGSGDGYTF.

The chain recombines TRBV10-2 with TRBJ2-3; D might be TRBD1 (5 bases). This CDR3 has 14 residues. V was clipped by 0 bases and J by 4 bases, with 8 bases between them. Per the germline V gene, CDR1 is WSHSY and CDR2 is SAAADI. The CDR3 region has the DNA TGCGCCAGCAGTGAGTCCAGGGCCCCAGATACGCAGTATTTT. This encodes CASSESRAPDTQYF.

The rearrangement uses TRBV6-5 and TRBJ1-2; no firm D call. V dropped 6 bases and J dropped 3 bases, with 17 bases sitting between them. Looked up from germline, CDR1 is MNHEY and CDR2 is SVGAGI. The CDR3 runs 15 residues. The CDR3 protein is CASSDRPRGYYGYTF. As DNA, the CDR3 is TGTGCCAGCAGCGACCGCCCGCGGGGATACTATGGCTACACCTTC.

V and J are TRBV4-3 and TRBJ2-5; 7 nucleotides match TRBD1. This CDR3 is 15 amino acids long. V trimming: 0 bases; J trimming: 5 bases; junction bases outside the gene matches: 6. Germline values: CDR1 LGHNA, CDR2 YSLEER. CDR3 residues: CASSQDPRGSETQYF. The CDR3 region has the DNA TGCGCCAGCAGCCAAGATCCCAGGGGGAGTGAGACCCAGTACTTC.

This clonotype has more than one count but fewer than ten. The rearrangement links TRBV20-1 to TRBJ1-1; D remains ambiguous. In germline, CDR1 is DFQATT, CDR2 SNEGSKA (reference sequence). This CDR3 is built from 12 residues. The CDR3 region is CSVERLNTEAFF. The CDR3 region has the DNA TGCAGCGTCGAGCGACTCAACACTGAAGCTTTCTTT.

This clonotype was observed a handful of times. The chain joins TRBV7-2 to TRBJ2-5, with D possibly TRBD2 on 6 matching bases. V lost 3 bases and J 2 bases, leaving 10 bases between the germline ends. There are 14 residues in the CDR3. Germline CDR1 and CDR2: SGHTA and FQGNSA. CDR3 in amino acids: CASSFRRGQETQYF. DNA for the CDR3: TGTGCCAGCAGCTTTCGGCGGGGACAAGAGACCCAGTACTTC.